Listed here is a single T cell receptor (beta chain). Roughly 0.45 to 1 ug RNA was reverse transcribed with random hexamers. With immunoSEQ multiplex PCR, TCR beta CDR3 was amplified across 54 Vbeta and 13 Jbeta. TCRdb recomputed calls from the immunoSEQ multiplex PCR reads with MiXCR, one row per CDR3 protein. Here the sample spans a few hundred thousand distinct CDR3 sequences, 95% being singletons. The entry originates in a study of CD8 T cells in Susac syndrome. TCR beta sequences were obtained from blood CD8+ and CD4+ T cells. Each multiple sclerosis control was a treatment-naive patient with relapsing-remitting disease that was either stable or active. Both CD4+ and CD8+ T cells were negatively isolated, and TEMRA cells underwent FACS enrichment. This receptor was identified in a human donor with multiple sclerosis. The sample was CD4+ T cells from PBMCs.

The CDR3 here is CASSPGLAGASDTQYF. CDR3 DNA sequence: TGTGCCAGCAGCCCGGGACTAGCGGGAGCCTCAGATACGCAGTATTTT. The chain has TRBV5-4 and TRBJ2-3, with TRBD2 matching 14 bases. Germline CDR1 SGHNT, CDR2 YYREEE (reference sequence). This CDR3 comprises 16 residues. V lost 4 bases, J lost 4 bases, and 5 bases stayed unmatched.